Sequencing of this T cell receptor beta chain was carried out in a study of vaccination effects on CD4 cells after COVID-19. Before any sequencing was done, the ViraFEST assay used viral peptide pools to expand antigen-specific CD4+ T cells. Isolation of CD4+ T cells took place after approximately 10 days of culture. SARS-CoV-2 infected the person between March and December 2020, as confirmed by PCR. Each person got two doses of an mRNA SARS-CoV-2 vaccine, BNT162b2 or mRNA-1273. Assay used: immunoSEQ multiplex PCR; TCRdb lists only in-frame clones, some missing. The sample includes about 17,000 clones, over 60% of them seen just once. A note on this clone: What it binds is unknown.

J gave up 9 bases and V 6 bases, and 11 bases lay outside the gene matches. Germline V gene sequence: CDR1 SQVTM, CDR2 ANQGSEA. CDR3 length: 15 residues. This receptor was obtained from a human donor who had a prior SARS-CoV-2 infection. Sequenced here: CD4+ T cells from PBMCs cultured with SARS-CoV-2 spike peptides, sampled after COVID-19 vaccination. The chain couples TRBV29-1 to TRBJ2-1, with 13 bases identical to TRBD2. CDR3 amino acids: CSVRQTSGGAGEQFF. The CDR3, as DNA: TGCAGCGTCCGTCAAACTAGCGGGGGGGCCGGTGAGCAGTTCTTC.